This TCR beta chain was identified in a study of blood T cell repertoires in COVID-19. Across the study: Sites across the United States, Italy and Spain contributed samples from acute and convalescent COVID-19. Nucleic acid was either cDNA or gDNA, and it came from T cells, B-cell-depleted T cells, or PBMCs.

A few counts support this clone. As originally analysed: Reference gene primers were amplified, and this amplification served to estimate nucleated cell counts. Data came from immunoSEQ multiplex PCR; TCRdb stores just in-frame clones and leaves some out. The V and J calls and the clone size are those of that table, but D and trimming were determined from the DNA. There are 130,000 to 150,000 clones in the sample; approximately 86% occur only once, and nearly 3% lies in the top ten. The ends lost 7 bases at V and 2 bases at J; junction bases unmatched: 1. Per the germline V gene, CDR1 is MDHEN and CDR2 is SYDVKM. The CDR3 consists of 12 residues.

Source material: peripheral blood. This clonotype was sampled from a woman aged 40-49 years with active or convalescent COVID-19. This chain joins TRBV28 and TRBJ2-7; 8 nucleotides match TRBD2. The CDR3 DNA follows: TGTGCCAGCACGGGACTAGCCTACGAGCAGTACTTC. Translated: CASTGLAYEQYF.